The 11 T cell receptor beta chains below were found in one sample sequenced in a study of T cell responses to AZD1222 COVID-19 vaccine (dated by TCRdb to the early 2020s). The time point label on this specimen signifies: baseline before first vaccination. The library was generated by the immunoSEQ multiplex PCR assay. TCRdb obtained this table from immuneACCESS and retained in-frame rearrangements with V and J assigned. These tables miss some clones; where compared with another copy, unresolved V genes account for less than half of the shortfall, and the remainder is unexplained. The sample table contains approximately 60,000 clones; only one count was recorded for 76% of them. The ten top clones hold about 14% of the sample. Here the sequenced sample was peripheral blood, taken on day 0 of AZD1222 vaccination. The receptors originated from an adult in good health.

In this sample, this clone turned up a few times. In DNA, the CDR3 is TGTGCCAGCAGCTTCGGGACAGGGTTACCGCCCCAGCATTTT. Its protein product is CASSFGTGLPPQHF. The chain carries TRBV5-6 and TRBJ1-5, with 9 positions matching TRBD1. The V gene's germline CDR1 is SGHDT and CDR2 YYEEEE. The CDR3 has 14 residues. With 2 bases clipped from V and 9 bases from J, the junction kept 6 bases outside the gene matches.

The chain joins TRBV3-1 (or the pseudogene TRBV3-2) to TRBJ1-2, with D possibly matching TRBD1 (5 bases). V lost 4 bases to trimming and J lost 6 bases, with 18 bases between them. The CDR3 sequence is 15 residues long. Germline V gene data show CDR1 as LGHDT and CDR2 as YNNKEL (reference sequence). DNA for the CDR3: TGTGCCAGCAGCCCTGGGACCCTTCTGATTCATGGCTACACCTTC. This sequence encodes CASSPGTLLIHGYTF.

As concerns this clone: The junction does not match germline at one end; this may be a read error. The chain is built from TRBV3-1 (or the pseudogene TRBV3-2) and TRBJ2-3; 8 bases are shared with TRBD2. There are 11 residues in the CDR3. In germline, CDR1 is LGHDT, CDR2 YNNKEL (reference sequence). The CDR3 nucleotides are TGTGCCAGCGGGTGGACGGGGGGGTCGGATTTT. It translates to CASGWTGGSDF.

A few counts support this clone. The genes are TRBV2 and TRBJ1-3; the D is unclear. CDR3 size: 15 residues. Trimming pared 4 bases from V and 4 bases from J, leaving 14 bases between. The germline V gene encodes CDR1 SNHLY and CDR2 FYNNEI. CDR3 bases: TGTGCCAGCAGTGGGGAACGAGGGTCGGGAAACACCATATATTTT. Translating gives CASSGERGSGNTIYF.

The chain recombines TRBV5-4 with TRBJ2-7; possibly TRBD2 for D (6 bases). The V and J ends lost 0 bases and 7 bases respectively, with 17 bases between them. Germline CDR1 is SGHNT and CDR2 is YYREEE (reference sequence). There are 15 residues in the CDR3. The CDR3 sequence is CASSLGRASPGEQYF. The CDR3 coding sequence is TGTGCCAGCAGCTTGGGGAGGGCAAGCCCCGGGGAGCAGTACTTC.

The chain combines TRBV2 with TRBJ1-2; D uncertain. Germline CDR1 is SNHLY and CDR2 is FYNNEI. The CDR3 contains 15 residues. Between the trimmed V and J ends, which lost 1 base and 1 base, there was a span of 10 bases. In nucleotides, the CDR3 is TGTGCCAGCAGTGAAGGACCCTACCTTAACTATGGCTACACCTTC. Translating gives CASSEGPYLNYGYTF.

This sequence joins TRBV6-5 and TRBJ1-5; D gene unclear. CDR1 MNHEY and CDR2 SVGAGI come from the germline V gene. CDR3 length: 15 residues. The V and J ends lost 0 bases and 2 bases respectively, with 8 bases between them. The CDR3 protein is CASSYSVQGNQPQHF. DNA of the CDR3: TGTGCCAGCAGTTACTCGGTACAAGGCAATCAGCCCCAGCATTTT.

This chain uses TRBV18 with TRBJ2-3, with a weak D call TRBD1 (5 bases). This CDR3 spans 13 amino acids. Germline V gene sequence: CDR1 KGHSH, CDR2 LQKENI. Trimming took off 0 bases at V and 7 bases at J, with 8 bases between the two ends. This CDR3 is CASSPPTGNTQYF. The CDR3 bases are TGTGCCAGCTCACCACCTACAGGAAATACGCAGTATTTT.

This clone came up once. The chain employs TRBV6-5 and TRBJ2-1, with D unresolved. The germline V and J ends were trimmed by 3 bases and 4 bases, with 7 bases remaining between them. The CDR3 is 13 amino acids. Germline V CDR1 and CDR2: MNHEY, SVGAGI. The chain's CDR3 is CASSYTLYNEQFF. In nucleotides, the CDR3 is TGTGCCAGCAGTTATACCCTTTACAATGAGCAGTTCTTC.

The V call is TRBV15, the J call TRBJ2-1; D might be TRBD2 (5 bases). Trimming shortened V by 1 base and J by 5 bases, and 12 bases separated the two germline ends. This CDR3 spans 15 amino acids. Germline-derived CDR1 and CDR2 are LNHNV and YYDKDF (reference sequence). CDR3 loop: CATSRGTWGNNEQFF. Here the CDR3 DNA reads TGTGCCACCAGCAGAGGGACTTGGGGAAACAATGAGCAGTTCTTC.

This chain connects TRBV12-3 or TRBV12-4 to TRBJ2-7; 7 bases are shared with TRBD1. With 5 bases clipped from V and 6 bases from J, the junction kept 7 bases outside the gene matches. The CDR3 has 13 amino acids. The CDR3 region has the DNA TGTGCCAGCAGTCCGACAGGGTGGGTCGAGCAGTACTTC. Translation gives CASSPTGWVEQYF.